A single sample is the source of the 10 T cell receptor beta chains below, sequenced in a study of control samples from healthy donors and cancer patients. TCRdb's copy holds only in-frame clones and misses some; the assay was immunoSEQ multiplex PCR. The sample yields 95,000 to 120,000 clones, approximately 82% seen once. The sequencing input was blood. These receptors were obtained from a man aged 18 to 29 in good health.

Turning to this clone: Other DNA sequences within the sample encode an identical CDR3. The chain combines TRBV18 with TRBJ2-2, with D possibly TRBD2 on 6 matching bases. This CDR3 has 15 residues. V was clipped by 0 bases and J by 5 bases, with 10 bases between them. In germline, CDR1 is KGHSH, CDR2 LQKENI. The CDR3 nucleotides read TGTGCCAGCTCACCACCGACTAGACGGACCGGGGAGCTGTTTTTT. Translating it yields CASSPPTRRTGELFF.

V gene TRBV5-8 combines with J gene TRBJ2-7; 7 nucleotides align to TRBD1. J lost 2 bases, V lost 0 bases, and 5 bases had no gene match. Germline V gene lookup returns CDR1 SGHTS and CDR2 YDEGEE. This CDR3 spans 15 amino acids. CDR3 nucleotide sequence: TGTGCCAGCAGCTTGGTGGGACAGCCGGCCTACGAGCAGTACTTC. This sequence encodes CASSLVGQPAYEQYF.

This chain connects TRBV2 to TRBJ1-6, with D possibly TRBD1 on 6 matching bases. From germline, CDR1 is SNHLY and CDR2 FYNNEI. V gave up 10 bases and J gave up 7 bases, with 14 bases separating them. The CDR3 runs to 13 residues. CDR3 DNA sequence: TGTGCCACCTCACAGGGTACGAATTCACCCCTCCACTTT. This gives the protein CATSQGTNSPLHF.

This chain joins TRBV7-8 and TRBJ2-7; no reliable D call. The germline V and J ends were trimmed by 4 bases and 2 bases, with 15 bases remaining between them. This CDR3 is 15 amino acids long. Germline V gene lookup returns CDR1 SGHVS and CDR2 FQNEAQ. CDR3 bases: TGTGCCAGCAGCTCATGGACGACTCGGACCTACGAGCAGTACGTC. Encoded protein: CASSSWTTRTYEQYV.

The rearrangement uses TRBV20-1 and TRBJ2-3; no reliable D call. Germline-derived CDR1 and CDR2 are DFQATT and SNEGSKA (reference sequence). The germline V and J ends were trimmed by 5 bases and 6 bases, with 6 bases remaining between them. CDR3 size: 10 residues. The CDR3 sequence is CSAWWDTQYF. As DNA, the CDR3 is TGCAGTGCTTGGTGGGATACGCAGTATTTT.

The rearrangement joins TRBV4-3 to TRBJ1-6; D unclear. In germline, CDR1 is LGHNA, CDR2 YSLEER. Trimming cost V 1 base and J 5 bases, with 6 bases left between them. This CDR3 has 14 amino acids. CDR3: CASSQATDNSPLHF. CDR3 nucleotides: TGCGCCAGCAGCCAAGCCACAGATAATTCACCCCTCCACTTT.

This clone is medium-sized (0.01 to 0.1%) in the sample. This chain connects TRBV28 to TRBJ2-7; the D gene is possibly TRBD2 (6 bases). The V gene's germline CDR1 is MDHEN and CDR2 SYDVKM. This CDR3 contains 14 residues. Trimming took 7 bases from V and 7 from J, leaving 20 bases between them. This chain's CDR3 is CASTPAGLSEEQYF. In DNA form, the CDR3 reads TGTGCCAGCACGCCGGCGGGACTCTCTGAAGAGCAGTACTTC.

The gene calls are TRBV5-6 and TRBJ2-1; possibly TRBD1 for D (7 bases). Germline V CDR1 and CDR2: SGHDT, YYEEEE. V was clipped by 4 bases and J by 2 bases, with 13 bases between them. The CDR3 has 15 amino acids. The CDR3 coding sequence is TGTGCCAGCAGCGCGGGGACAGCTCCCTACAATGAGCAGTTCTTC. The encoded protein is CASSAGTAPYNEQFF.

The chain combines TRBV6-5 with TRBJ1-1; D might be TRBD1 (6 bases). The CDR3 extends over 15 amino acids. Trimming pared 0 bases from V and 5 bases from J, leaving 13 bases between. The germline V gene has CDR1 MNHEY and CDR2 SVGAGI. CDR3 sequence (DNA): TGTGCCAGCAGTTACTCGATACAGGGCGGAACTGAAGCTTTCTTT. Amino acid sequence: CASSYSIQGGTEAFF.

The chain couples TRBV3-1 (or the pseudogene TRBV3-2) to TRBJ1-2; 8 bases are a match to TRBD1. J was trimmed by 8 bases and V by 8 bases; bases with no gene match: 7. Germline V gene lookup returns CDR1 LGHDT and CDR2 YNNKEL (reference sequence). This CDR3 comprises 12 residues. The CDR3 loop reads CASGGQGWGYTF. The DNA for the CDR3 is TGTGCCAGCGGTGGACAGGGTTGGGGCTACACCTTC.